This T cell receptor (beta chain) comes out of a study of tumor-infiltrating lymphocytes in oesophageal squamous cell carcinoma. Trimming cost V 6 bases and J 1 base; bases outside gene matches: 10. Germline CDR1 and CDR2: SGHTA and FQGNSA. The CDR3 is made up of 16 amino acids. TCRdb ran MiXCR on the PCR reads and lists one entry per CDR3 protein. Here the sample spans fewer than 20,000 distinct CDR3 sequences, 35% to 55% being singletons. The chain couples TRBV7-2 to TRBJ2-3, with 7 bases fitting TRBD1. The TCR was taken from a female donor with esophageal squamous cell carcinoma. Sequencing was done on a sample of blood. This chain's CDR3 is CASSYGQAPGTDTQYF. The CDR3 bases are TGTGCCAGCAGTTATGGACAGGCCCCGGGCACAGATACGCAGTATTTT. The complete variable domain, with remaining parts taken from reference TRBV7-2 and TRBJ2-3, reads GAGVSQSPSNKVTEKGKDVELRCDPISGHTALYWYRQSLGQGLEFLIYFQGNSAPDKSGLPSDRFSAERTGGSVSTLTIQRTQQEDSAVYLCASSYGQAPGTDTQYFGPGTRLTVL.